The TCR beta chain under discussion was sequenced for a study of cytomegalovirus exposure and HLA in healthy donors. Notes on the study in general: Both high specificity and high sensitivity reportedly marked the classifier's diagnosis of cytomegalovirus status. Rare TCR sequences dominated, though some public TCRs recurred in many donors. Indistinguishable V segments, including TRBV6-2 and TRBV6-3, were excluded.

Germline V gene data show CDR1 as DFQATT and CDR2 as SNEGSKA (reference sequence). The V end was cut by 3 bases, the J end by 6 bases, with 8 bases between. The CDR3 runs 11 residues. Those who donated were healthy bone marrow donors. A word on this clone: What it recognizes is unknown.

Use of 60 Vbeta and 13 Jbeta primers characterized the PCR. Here immunoSEQ multiplex PCR was the method, and the copy in TCRdb shows in-frame clones only, minus some. Here the sample spans tens of thousands of clones, approximately 57% being singletons. The TCR comes from a man in his sixties in good health and CMV-seropositive. V gene TRBV20-1 combines with J gene TRBJ1-2; D is perhaps TRBD1 (6 bases). Sequenced sample: PBMCs. Here the CDR3 reads CSASGTNGYTF. The CDR3 bases are TGCAGTGCTAGCGGGACAAATGGCTACACCTTC.